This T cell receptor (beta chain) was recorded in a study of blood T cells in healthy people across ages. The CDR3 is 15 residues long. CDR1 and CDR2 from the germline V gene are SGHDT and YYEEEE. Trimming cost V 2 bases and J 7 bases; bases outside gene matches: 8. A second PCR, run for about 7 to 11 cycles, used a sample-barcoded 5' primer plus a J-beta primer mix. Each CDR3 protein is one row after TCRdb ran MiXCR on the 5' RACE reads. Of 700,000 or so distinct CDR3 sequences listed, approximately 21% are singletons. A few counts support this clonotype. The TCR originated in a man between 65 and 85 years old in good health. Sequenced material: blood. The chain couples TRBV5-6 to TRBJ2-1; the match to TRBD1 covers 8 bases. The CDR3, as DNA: TGTGCCAGCAGCTTTGAGACAGGGGCCTTTAATGAGCAGTTCTTC. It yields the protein CASSFETGAFNEQFF.